The 6 T cell receptor beta chains presented below share a single source sample, sequenced in a study of OX40 agonist ivuxolimab in advanced cancers. Library construction relied on the immunoSEQ multiplex PCR assay. The source is immuneACCESS, and TCRdb retained only in-frame sequences with V and J called. Part of the clones is not carried over; for the studies checked, unresolved V genes explain less than half of this, and the remainder is unexplained. A total of about 45,000 clones appear in this sample, over 80% of them only once. The ten biggest clones cover around 5.1% of the sample. The sequenced sample was CD4+ or CD8+ T cells sorted from blood, obtained in a trial of the OX40 agonist ivuxolimab. Source of these receptors: an adult with an advanced solid tumor such as melanoma, head and neck, liver or kidney cancer.

V and J are TRBV21-1 and TRBJ1-1. TRBV21-1 is shown as a pseudogene. The CDR3 is 14 amino acids. This CDR3 reads CASGSGGQGREAFF. For the CDR3, the DNA is TGTGCCAGCGGATCGGGGGGGCAGGGCCGAGAAGCTTTCTTT.

The chain joins TRBV14 to TRBJ1-1; the D is unclear. The CDR3 is 12 amino acids. The germline V and J ends were trimmed by 3 bases and 4 bases, with 6 bases remaining between them. In germline, CDR1 is SGHDN, CDR2 FVKESK. The CDR3 sequence is CASSHPGTEAFF. The CDR3 DNA sequence: TGTGCCAGCAGCCACCCCGGCACTGAAGCTTTCTTT.

The gene calls are TRBV10-3 and TRBJ1-1; TRBD1 aligns across 12 bases. V lost 4 bases, J lost 5 bases, and 14 bases stayed unmatched. The CDR3 runs to 18 residues. CDR1 is ENHRY, CDR2 SYGVKD, per germline. CDR3 sequence: CAISAGPGTGGRRTEAFF. The CDR3, as DNA: TGTGCCATCAGTGCAGGACCCGGGACAGGGGGCCGGCGGACTGAAGCTTTCTTT.

The rearrangement joins TRBV27 to TRBJ1-1; possibly TRBD1 for D (6 bases). The CDR3 spans 13 residues. V was trimmed by 5 bases and J by 0 bases, leaving 7 bases between them. Per germline, CDR1 MNHEY and CDR2 SMNVEV (reference sequence). The CDR3 sequence is CASSDRLNTEAFF. The CDR3 DNA is TGTGCCAGCAGTGACAGGTTGAACACTGAAGCTTTCTTT.

The CDR3 spells CASSLTGLAGGPGTGELFF. CDR3 sequence (DNA): TGTGCCAGCAGCTTAACGGGACTAGCGGGAGGGCCGGGCACCGGGGAGCTGTTTTTT. This chain joins TRBV7-3 and TRBJ2-2, with 16 bases identical to TRBD2. This CDR3 has 19 residues. Losses at the gene ends were 0 bases for V and 4 bases for J; bases not matched to a gene: 5. Per germline, CDR1 SGHTA and CDR2 FQGTGA.

The chain is built from TRBV6-1 and TRBJ1-3; no firm D call. There are 13 residues in the CDR3. CDR1 and CDR2 from the germline V gene are MNHNS and SASEGT. The V end was cut by 2 bases, the J end by 4 bases, with 6 bases between. The CDR3 here is CASSEWPGNTIYF. DNA of the CDR3: TGTGCCAGCAGTGAATGGCCGGGAAACACCATATATTTT.